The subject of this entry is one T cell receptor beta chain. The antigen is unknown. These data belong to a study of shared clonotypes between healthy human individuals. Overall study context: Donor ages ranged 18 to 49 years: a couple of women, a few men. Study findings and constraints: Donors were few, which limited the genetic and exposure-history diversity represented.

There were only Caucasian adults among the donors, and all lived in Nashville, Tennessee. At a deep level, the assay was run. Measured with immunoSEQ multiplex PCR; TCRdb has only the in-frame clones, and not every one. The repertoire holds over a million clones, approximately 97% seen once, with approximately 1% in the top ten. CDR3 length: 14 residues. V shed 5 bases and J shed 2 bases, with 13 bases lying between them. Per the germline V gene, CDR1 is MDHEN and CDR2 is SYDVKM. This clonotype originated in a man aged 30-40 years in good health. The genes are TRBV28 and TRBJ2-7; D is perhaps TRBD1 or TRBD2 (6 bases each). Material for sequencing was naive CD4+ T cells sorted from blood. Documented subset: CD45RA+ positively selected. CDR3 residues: CASSTRDIAYEQYF. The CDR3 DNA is TGTGCCAGCAGTACGCGGGACATCGCCTACGAGCAGTACTTC.